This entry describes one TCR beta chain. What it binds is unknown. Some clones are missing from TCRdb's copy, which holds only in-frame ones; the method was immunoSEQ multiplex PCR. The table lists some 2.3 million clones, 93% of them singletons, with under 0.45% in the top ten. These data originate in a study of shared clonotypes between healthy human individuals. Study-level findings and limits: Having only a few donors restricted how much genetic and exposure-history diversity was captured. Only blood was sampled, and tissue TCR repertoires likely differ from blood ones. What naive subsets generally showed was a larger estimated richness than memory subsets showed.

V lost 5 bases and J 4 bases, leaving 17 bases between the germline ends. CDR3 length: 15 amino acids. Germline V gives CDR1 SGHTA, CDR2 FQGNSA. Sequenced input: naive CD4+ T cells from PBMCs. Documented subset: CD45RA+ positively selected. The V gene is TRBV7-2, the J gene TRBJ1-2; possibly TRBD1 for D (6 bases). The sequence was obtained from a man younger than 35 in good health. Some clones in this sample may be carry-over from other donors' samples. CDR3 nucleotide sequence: TGTGCCAGCAGCCCGACTGGGGGGCTCGGCTATGGCTACACCTTC. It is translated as CASSPTGGLGYGYTF.